Included here is one TCR beta chain sequence, with context. Only a few counts were recorded for this clone. Its antigen target is currently unknown. Nothing much larger sits one base from this clone, and base qualities are not available. The data stem from a study of CD8+ T cells in alopecia areata (dated by TCRdb to the late 2010s). Concerning the study at large: The treated patients took part in an open-label pilot trial in which moderate-to-severe alopecia areata was treated with oral tofacitinib at 5 to 10 mg twice daily. High-throughput TCRbeta sequencing was used to examine T cell clonal expansion in alopecia areata in both the C3H/HeJ mouse model and human patients. Tofacitinib was given for 6 to 18 months, followed by 6 months of follow-up off drug to assess delayed response and recurrence. Scalp tissue and sorted CD4+ and CD8+ peripheral blood T cells from patchy and totalis/universalis alopecia areata patients and from healthy controls were covered by human TCRbeta sequencing. Scalp clonality was compared among normal scalp (n=4), patchy alopecia areata scalp (n=8), and alopecia totalis/universalis scalp (n=8). Biopsies were taken from tofacitinib-treated patients at baseline and at 4 and 24 weeks of treatment, and a later scalp biopsy was taken in several of the tofacitinib-treated patients. The RNA source kit depended on sample type: the PAXgene miRNA kit for fixed scalp, the miRNeasy kit for PBMCs, and the RNeasy kit for mouse skin. In treated patients, disease severity was measured using the SALT score, which gives the percentage of scalp surface area affected. immunoSEQ multiplex PCR using 35 Vbeta forward primers and 13 Jbeta reverse primers was used to amplify TCRbeta CDR3 regions.

What the authors observed across the whole study: Shared TCR sequences between patients were less evident than in mice, which may be partly attributable to HLA diversity in the patient population. Compared with normal scalp, lesional scalp had higher clonality and more expanded CD8+ clones, particularly in alopecia totalis/universalis, a pattern that suggests antigenic drive. Because the treated cohort was small and had only one nonresponder, larger studies are needed to examine links between baseline CD8+ expansion and response. Many expanded lesional clones persisted in scalp and blood during tofacitinib treatment, which may partly explain relapse after stopping treatment. Scalp clonality and the number of expanded CD8+ clones among the top 100 scalp clones were significantly decreased by tofacitinib. Unlike mouse skin, where gammadelta T cells dominate, normal human skin contains resident alphabeta T cells that get sequenced too, which complicates analysis of the scalp TCR repertoire.

Library preparation employed the immunoSEQ multiplex PCR assay. RNA was extracted from all samples and reverse transcribed into cDNA, which served as template for TCR sequencing. SuperScript III was used to make first-strand cDNA, primed with a 2:1 mix of oligo-dT and random hexamers. A synthetic immune receptor repertoire was used to measure amplification bias, and any remaining bias was corrected computationally. The study's own analysis went as follows. After raw reads were preprocessed to remove errors, the CDR3 was defined following IMGT conventions as running from the conserved cysteine to phenylalanine. Clonality was calculated as 1 minus Shannon entropy normalized by log2 of the number of productive unique TCRs. Scalp TCRbeta sequences were cross-referenced with sorted blood CD4 and CD8 repertoires so that the CD4 or CD8 identity of scalp clones could be inferred. This is the immuneACCESS table as TCRdb keeps it, with only in-frame sequences that have V and J called. A part of the clones is gone; compared with another copy, unresolved V genes explain less than half, and the rest is unexplained. That table is the source of V, J and clone size, and D and trimming were worked out from the DNA. Present in this sample are around 70,000 clones, around 30% of which were seen just once. Together, the top ten hold 14% to 15% of the sample.

V and J are truncated by 5 bases and 3 bases respectively, leaving an intervening sequence of 17 bases. CDR1 SGHVS and CDR2 FQNEAQ were looked up in the germline V gene. Including the terminal cysteine and phenylalanine, the CDR3 comprises 15 residues. The sequence is cut down to CDR3 DNA, 45 bases in frame from base 1. The sample's time point label, in plain terms: more than three weeks on oral tofacitinib. The sample's treatment or condition label, decoded: oral pan-JAK inhibitor, 5-10 mg twice daily. Lesional scalp punch biopsies and peripheral blood were obtained from alopecia areata patients. PBMCs were separated by density centrifugation and stained for CD3, CD4 and CD8, after which CD4+ and CD8+ T cells were sorted on a FACSAria.

The clonotype was recovered from a human donor with alopecia areata. The V gene is TRBV7-8 and the J gene is TRBJ2-7, with the identity of the D gene unclear. The sequencing here drew on CD8+ T cells sorted from blood, taken at week 4, from a patient treated with tofacitinib. The CDR3 protein is CASSPTAYGLYEQYF. The nucleotides read TGTGCCAGCAGCCCAACCGCCTACGGGCTCTACGAGCAGTACTTC.